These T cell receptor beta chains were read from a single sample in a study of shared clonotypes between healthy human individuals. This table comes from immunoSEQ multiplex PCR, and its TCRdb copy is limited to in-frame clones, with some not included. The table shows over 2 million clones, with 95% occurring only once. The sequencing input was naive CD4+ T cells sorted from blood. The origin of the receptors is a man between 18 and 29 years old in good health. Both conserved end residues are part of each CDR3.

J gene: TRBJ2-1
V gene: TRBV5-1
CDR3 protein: CACTSGTGGPNEQFF

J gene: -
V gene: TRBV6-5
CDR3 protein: CASSYSWQGKYEQYF

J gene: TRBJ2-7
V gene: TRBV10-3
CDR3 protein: CAISEGQGERVYEQYF

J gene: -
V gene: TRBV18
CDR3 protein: CASSPGLAETQYF

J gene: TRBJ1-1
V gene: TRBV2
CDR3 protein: CASTPDRGYTEAFF

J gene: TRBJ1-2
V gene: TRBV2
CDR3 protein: CASSLGQLNYGYTF

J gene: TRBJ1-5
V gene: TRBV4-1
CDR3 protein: CASSQEMGQGGQPQHF

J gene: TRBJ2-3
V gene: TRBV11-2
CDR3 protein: CASSLPISFTDTQYF

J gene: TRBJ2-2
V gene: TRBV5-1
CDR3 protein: CASSLGSSGRTGELFF

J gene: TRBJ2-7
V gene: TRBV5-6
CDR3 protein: CASSRGPPYEQYF

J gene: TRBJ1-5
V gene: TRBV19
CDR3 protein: CASTYTGTLNQPQHF

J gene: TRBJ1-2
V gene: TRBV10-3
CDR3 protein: CATGDIVANYGYTF

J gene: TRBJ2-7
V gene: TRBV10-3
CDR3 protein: CAIRGQGGPDEQYF

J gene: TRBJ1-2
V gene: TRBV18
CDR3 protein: CASSQEAGGYTF

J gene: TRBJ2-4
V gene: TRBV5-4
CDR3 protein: CASSYGLAGGHAKNIQYF

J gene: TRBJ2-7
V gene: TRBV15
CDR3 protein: CATSRTSGVPYEQYF

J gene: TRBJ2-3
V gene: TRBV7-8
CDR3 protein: CASSPTWPGRQDTQYF

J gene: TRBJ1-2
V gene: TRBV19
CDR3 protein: CASSHPGTGYGYTF

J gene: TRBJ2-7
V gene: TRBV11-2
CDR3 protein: CASSFAPLEQYF

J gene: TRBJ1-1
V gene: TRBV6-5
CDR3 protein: CASSRGGDTEAFF

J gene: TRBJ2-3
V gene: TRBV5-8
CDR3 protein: CASSLGEGLGDTQYF

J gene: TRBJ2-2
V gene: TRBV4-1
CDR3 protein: CASSQGDRAGELFF

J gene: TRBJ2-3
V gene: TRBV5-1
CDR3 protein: CASILPGTGGSDTQYF

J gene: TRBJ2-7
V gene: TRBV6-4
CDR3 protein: CASSDSSTPGFISHEQYF

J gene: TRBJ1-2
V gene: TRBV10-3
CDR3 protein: CATGTTNYGYTF

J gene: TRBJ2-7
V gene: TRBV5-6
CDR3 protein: CASSLITGNQYF

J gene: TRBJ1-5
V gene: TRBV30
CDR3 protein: CAWSGGGGQPQHF

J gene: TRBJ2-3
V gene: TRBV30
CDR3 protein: CAWSLLLTDTQYF

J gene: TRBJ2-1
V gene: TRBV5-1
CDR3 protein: CASSFNGLAGYNEQFF

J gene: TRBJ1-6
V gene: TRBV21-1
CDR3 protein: CASSTGAGTYNSPLHF

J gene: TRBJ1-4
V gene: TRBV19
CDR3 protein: CASSRGQGGEKLFF

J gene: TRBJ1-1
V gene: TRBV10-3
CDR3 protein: CAISPLGGTEAFF

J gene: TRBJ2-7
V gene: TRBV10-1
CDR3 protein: CASSEVRGYEQYF

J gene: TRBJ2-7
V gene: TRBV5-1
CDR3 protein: CASSFGPGYEQYF

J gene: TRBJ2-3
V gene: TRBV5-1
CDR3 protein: CASSLVGGSTDTQYF

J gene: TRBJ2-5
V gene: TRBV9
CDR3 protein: CASTRTSGGNQETQYF

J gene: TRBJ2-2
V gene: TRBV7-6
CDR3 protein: CASSLRDPPTGELFF

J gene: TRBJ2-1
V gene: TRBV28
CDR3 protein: CASSYKIWTSGNEQFF

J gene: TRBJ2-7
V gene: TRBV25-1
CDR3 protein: CASAGQGGYEQYF